Each of the 19 T cell receptor beta chains below was sequenced from the same sample in a study of cytomegalovirus exposure and HLA in healthy donors (dated by TCRdb to about 2017). Libraries were prepared through the immunoSEQ multiplex PCR assay. For the multiplex PCR, a mixture combining 60 forward primers for TCR Vbeta segments and 13 reverse primers for TCR Jbeta segments was used. TCRdb took this table from immuneACCESS and kept in-frame rearrangements with V and J called. Such tables lack part of the clones; where checked against another copy, unresolved V genes explain under half of the gap, and the rest is unexplained. The sample table shows some 120,000 clones, and 55% to 80% are seen once. The ten top clones hold roughly 2% of the sample. Sequenced: PBMCs. These receptors all come from a woman younger than 45 in good health and CMV-seronegative.

The chain's CDR3 is CAWSPGLGDSDEQFF. CDR3 in DNA: TGTGCCTGGAGTCCGGGACTAGGGGATAGCGATGAGCAGTTCTTC. The V call is TRBV30, the J call TRBJ2-1; 8 bases map to TRBD2. J lost 8 bases, V lost 2 bases, and 11 bases had no gene match. The CDR3 consists of 15 residues. Per the germline V gene, CDR1 is GTSNPN and CDR2 is SVGIG (reference sequence).

CDR3 sequence (DNA): TGTGCCAGTAGTATAACATTAGCGAGCACAGATACGCAGTATTTT. Amino acids: CASSITLASTDTQYF. The gene calls are TRBV19 and TRBJ2-3; weak D call: TRBD2 (5 bases). Germline assignment: CDR1 LNHDA and CDR2 SQIVND (reference sequence). Trimming left V 2 bases short and J 0 bases short, with 9 bases between. This CDR3 has 15 residues.

This clone was observed a few times. The J gene is TRBJ2-3, the V gene TRBV5-3; perhaps TRBD1 as D (5 bases). TRBV5-3 is noted as an ORF with a role that remains uncertain. The CDR3 is 14 residues long. Trimming removed 2 bases from V and 1 base from J, with 8 bases in between. The DNA of the CDR3 is TGTGCCAGAAGCTTTGACAGAGGCACAGATACGCAGTATTTT. Its translation: CARSFDRGTDTQYF.

The gene calls are TRBV6-4 and TRBJ1-1; D not certain. The CDR3 length is 14 residues. From germline, CDR1 is MRHNA and CDR2 SNTAGT. Between the trimmed V and J ends, which lost 3 bases and 5 bases, there was a span of 13 bases. CDR3 region: CASSEEAFVTEAFF. The DNA for the CDR3 is TGTGCCAGCAGTGAAGAAGCTTTCGTTACTGAAGCTTTCTTT.

The chain carries TRBV15 and TRBJ2-7; 8 bases align to TRBD2. J was trimmed by 2 bases and V by 0 bases; bases with no gene match: 3. This CDR3 is built from 15 residues. Germline CDR1 reads LNHNV; CDR2 reads YYDKDF (reference sequence). DNA of the CDR3: TGTGCCACCAGCAGAGATCCGGGGGGGACCTACGAGCAGTACTTC. Its translation is CATSRDPGGTYEQYF.

The V and J genes are TRBV18 and TRBJ2-5; tentative D call: TRBD2 (5 bases). The CDR3 contains 17 residues. Between the trimmed V and J ends, which lost 3 bases and 2 bases, there was a span of 19 bases. Germline lookup yields CDR1 KGHSH and CDR2 LQKENI. The CDR3 sequence is CASSPPSVRRNQETQYF. The CDR3 nucleotides read TGTGCCAGCTCACCTCCGTCGGTTAGGAGGAATCAAGAGACCCAGTACTTC. Supplemented by reference TRBV18 and TRBJ2-5, the full variable domain reads NAGVMQNPRHLVRRRGQEARLRCSPMKGHSHVYWYRQLPEEGLKFMVYLQKENIIDESGMPKERFSAEFPKEGPSILRIQQVVRGDSAAYFCASSPPSVRRNQETQYFGPGTRLLVL.

The chain is built from TRBV6-5 and TRBJ1-1; TRBD1 aligns across 10 bases. The V gene end was trimmed by 4 bases and the J gene end by 5 bases; junction bases not matched to a gene: 10. Germline V gives CDR1 MNHEY, CDR2 SVGAGI. This CDR3 has 16 residues. The CDR3 nucleotides read TGTGCCAGCAGTTCCGGAGACAGGGGGCAGGGGACTGAAGCTTTCTTT. This sequence encodes CASSSGDRGQGTEAFF.

This clone has more than one count but fewer than ten. The chain is built from TRBV28 and TRBJ2-7; 12 bases match TRBD2. The germline CDR1 and CDR2 sequences are MDHEN and SYDVKM. The CDR3 is 16 residues long. V shed 2 bases, J shed 10 bases, and the junction held 12 bases outside the gene matches. CDR3 loop: CASSLKTSGSLLRQYF. The DNA for the CDR3 is TGTGCCAGCAGTTTAAAGACTAGCGGGAGTCTTCTTCGTCAGTACTTC.

The chain has TRBV6-1 and TRBJ2-7, with D possibly being TRBD2 (7 bases). Trimming took off 1 base at V and 3 bases at J, with 16 bases between the two ends. The CDR3 length is 16 residues. CDR1 is MNHNS, CDR2 SASEGT, per germline. The CDR3 DNA reads TGTGCCAGCAGTGAAGGAGGGGGGGAGGCCCTCTACGAGCAGTACTTC. Residues: CASSEGGGEALYEQYF.

This clone was detected a few times. The CDR3 bases are TGCGCCAGCAGCTTGGAGGACAGGGTGGGTGGCTACACCTTC. Its translation is CASSLEDRVGGYTF. This chain joins TRBV5-1 and TRBJ1-2; 8 bases line up with TRBD1. CDR1 SGHRS and CDR2 YFSETQ come from the germline V gene. J gave up 7 bases and V 0 bases, and 5 bases lay outside the gene matches. The CDR3 has 14 amino acids.

The chain links TRBV27 to TRBJ1-2, with 9 bases aligning to TRBD1. After removal of 1 base from V and 6 bases from J, the junction contained 3 bases not matched to a gene. Germline loops: CDR1 MNHEY, CDR2 SMNVEV (reference sequence). The CDR3 is 14 amino acids. The CDR3 sequence is CASSLYGQGNGYTF. DNA of the CDR3: TGTGCCAGCAGTTTATATGGACAGGGGAATGGCTACACCTTC.

This clone was recorded once. Germline and junction disagree at one end, which may indicate a read error. V and J are TRBV7-7 and TRBJ2-7, with TRBD2 matching over 11 bases. This CDR3 has 15 residues. CDR1 SSHAT and CDR2 FNYEAQ come from the germline V gene (reference sequence). The CDR3 loop reads CASRELAGESDEQYF. DNA for the CDR3: TGTGCTAGCAGGGAACTAGCGGGAGAGTCGGACGAGCAGTACTTC.

CDR3 in amino acids: CASSQNHLKAFF. CDR3 DNA: TGTGCCAGCAGCCAAAATCATCTAAAAGCTTTCTTT. This chain uses TRBV14 with TRBJ1-1; D call uncertain. In germline, CDR1 is SGHDN, CDR2 FVKESK. This CDR3 is 12 amino acids long. With 2 bases removed from V and 9 bases from J, the gap between germline ends came to 10 bases. Full variable domain (remainder filled in from reference TRBV14 and TRBJ1-1): EAGVTQFPSHSVIEKGQTVTLRCDPISGHDNLYWYRRVMGKEIKFLLHFVKESKQDESGMPNNRFLAERTGGTYSTLKVQPAELEDSGVYFCASSQNHLKAFFGQGTRLTVV.

This sequence joins TRBV9 and TRBJ2-1, with 12 bases fitting TRBD2. V dropped 4 bases and J dropped 0; count of bases not matched to a gene: 8. Germline CDR1 SGDLS, CDR2 YYNGEE. This CDR3 spans 18 amino acids. CDR3 sequence: CASSSGTSGLSSYNEQFF. CDR3 nucleotide sequence: TGTGCCAGCAGCTCGGGGACTAGCGGGCTGAGCTCCTACAATGAGCAGTTCTTC.

This clone was observed once. CDR3 bases: TGTGCCAGCAGTGAATGGACACGGAACACTGAAGCTTTCTTT. As protein: CASSEWTRNTEAFF. The chain uses TRBV2 and TRBJ1-1; D is possibly TRBD1 (5 bases). CDR3 length: 14 residues. Between the trimmed V and J ends, which lost 2 bases and 1 base, there was a span of 8 bases. Germline V gene lookup returns CDR1 SNHLY and CDR2 FYNNEI. Supplemented by reference TRBV2 and TRBJ1-1, the full variable domain reads EPEVTQTPSHQVTQMGQEVILRCVPISNHLYFYWYRQILGQKVEFLVSFYNNEISEKSEIFDDQFSVERPDGSNFTLKIRSTKLEDSAMYFCASSEWTRNTEAFFGQGTRLTVV.

This clone was counted once. This chain connects TRBV6-1 to TRBJ2-3, with a weak D call TRBD2 (6 bases). Per the germline V gene, CDR1 is MNHNS and CDR2 is SASEGT. The CDR3 length is 14 residues. Trimming left V 1 base short and J 6 bases short, with 11 bases between. The DNA for the CDR3 is TGTGCCAGCAGTGAAGGGTGGGGGACTGATACGCAGTATTTT. Its protein is CASSEGWGTDTQYF.

The V and J genes are TRBV7-3 and TRBJ2-2; 8 bases align to TRBD2. The V gene end was trimmed by 3 bases and the J gene end by 1 base; junction bases not matched to a gene: 10. Germline loops: CDR1 SGHTA, CDR2 FQGTGA. CDR3 size: 18 residues. This chain's CDR3 is CASSLGRTTSGNTGELFF. DNA for the CDR3: TGTGCCAGCAGCTTGGGAAGGACTACTAGCGGGAACACCGGGGAGCTGTTTTTT.

J is TRBJ1-1 and V is TRBV19; D is undetermined. Trimming removed 1 base from V and 1 base from J, with 7 bases in between. Germline V gene sequence: CDR1 LNHDA, CDR2 SQIVND (reference sequence). The CDR3 loop spans 14 amino acids. The CDR3 is CASSIGGRNTEAFF. In DNA, the CDR3 is TGTGCCAGTAGTATAGGAGGGAGGAACACTGAAGCTTTCTTT.

V gene TRBV4-1 combines with J gene TRBJ2-2, with D possibly matching TRBD1 (5 bases). Trimming stripped 6 bases from V and 4 bases from J, with 15 bases between. Per germline, CDR1 MGHRA and CDR2 YSYEKL. CDR3 length: 15 amino acids. CDR3 in DNA: TGCGCCAGCAGGAGAATAGGGGTGCCCACCGGGGAGCTGTTTTTT. Encoded protein: CASRRIGVPTGELFF.